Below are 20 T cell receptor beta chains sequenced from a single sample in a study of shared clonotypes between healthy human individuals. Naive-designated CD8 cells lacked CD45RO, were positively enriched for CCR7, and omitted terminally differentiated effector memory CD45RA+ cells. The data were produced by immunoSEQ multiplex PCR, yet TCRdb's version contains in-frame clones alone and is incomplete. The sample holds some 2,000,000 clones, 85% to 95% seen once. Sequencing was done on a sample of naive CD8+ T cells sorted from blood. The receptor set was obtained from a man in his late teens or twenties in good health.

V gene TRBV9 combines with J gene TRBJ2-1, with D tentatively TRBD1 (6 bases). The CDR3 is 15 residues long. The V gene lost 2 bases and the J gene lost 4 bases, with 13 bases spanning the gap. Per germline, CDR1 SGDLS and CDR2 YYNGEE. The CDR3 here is CASSVGAGVYNEQFF. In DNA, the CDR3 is TGTGCCAGCAGCGTTGGGGCAGGGGTGTACAATGAGCAGTTCTTC.

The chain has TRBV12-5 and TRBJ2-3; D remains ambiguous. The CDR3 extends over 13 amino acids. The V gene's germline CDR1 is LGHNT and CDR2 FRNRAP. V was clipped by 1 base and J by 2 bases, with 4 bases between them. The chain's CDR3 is CASGLAYTDTQYF. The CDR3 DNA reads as TGTGCTAGTGGTTTGGCGTACACAGATACGCAGTATTTT.

The CDR3 protein is CASSSNSITYEQYF. The CDR3 nucleotides are TGTGCCAGCAGCTCTAATTCGATTACCTACGAGCAGTACTTC. The rearrangement joins TRBV5-4 to TRBJ2-7; D gene ambiguous. CDR3 size: 14 residues. With 3 bases removed from V and 2 bases from J, the gap between germline ends came to 12 bases. Germline loops: CDR1 SGHNT, CDR2 YYREEE (reference sequence).

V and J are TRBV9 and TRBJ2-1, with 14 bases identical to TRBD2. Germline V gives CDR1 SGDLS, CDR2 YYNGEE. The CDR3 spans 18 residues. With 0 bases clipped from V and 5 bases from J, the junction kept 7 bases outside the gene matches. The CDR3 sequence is CASSVGWGTSGRDNEQFF. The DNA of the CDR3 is TGTGCCAGCAGCGTAGGGTGGGGGACTAGCGGGAGAGACAATGAGCAGTTCTTC.

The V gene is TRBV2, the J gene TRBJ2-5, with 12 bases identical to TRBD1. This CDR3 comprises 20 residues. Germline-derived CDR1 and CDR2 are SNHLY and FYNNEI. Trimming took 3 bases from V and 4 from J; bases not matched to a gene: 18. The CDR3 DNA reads TGTGCCAGCAGTGACCGGGACAGGGGGCGCGGTTCAGATACCGGAGAGACCCAGTACTTC. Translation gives CASSDRDRGRGSDTGETQYF.

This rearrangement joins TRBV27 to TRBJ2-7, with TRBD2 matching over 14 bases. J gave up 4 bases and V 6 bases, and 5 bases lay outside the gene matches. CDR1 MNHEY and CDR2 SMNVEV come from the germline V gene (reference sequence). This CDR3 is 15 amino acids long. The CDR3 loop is CASSRRLAGGYEQYF. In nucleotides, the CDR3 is TGTGCCAGCAGCCGTAGACTAGCGGGGGGGTACGAGCAGTACTTC.

CDR3 loop: CSVESQTSYEQYF. The DNA of the CDR3 is TGCAGCGTTGAGTCACAGACCTCCTACGAGCAGTACTTC. This chain joins TRBV29-1 and TRBJ2-7; no definite D call. This CDR3 is built from 13 residues. Between the trimmed V and J ends, which lost 3 bases and 0 bases, there was a span of 9 bases. Germline V CDR1 and CDR2: SQVTM, ANQGSEA.

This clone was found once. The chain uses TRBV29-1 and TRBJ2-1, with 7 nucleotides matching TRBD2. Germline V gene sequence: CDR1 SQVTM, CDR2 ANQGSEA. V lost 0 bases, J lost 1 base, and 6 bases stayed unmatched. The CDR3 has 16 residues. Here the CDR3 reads CSVEDAMGGSYNEQFF. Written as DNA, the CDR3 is TGCAGCGTTGAAGACGCGATGGGGGGGTCCTACAATGAGCAGTTCTTC.

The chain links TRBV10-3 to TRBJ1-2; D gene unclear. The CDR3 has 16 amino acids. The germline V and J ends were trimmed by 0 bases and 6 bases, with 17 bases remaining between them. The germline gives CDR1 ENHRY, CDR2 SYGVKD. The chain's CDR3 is CAISESHGVSFDGYTF. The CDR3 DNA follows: TGTGCCATCAGTGAGTCCCATGGGGTAAGCTTCGATGGCTACACCTTC.

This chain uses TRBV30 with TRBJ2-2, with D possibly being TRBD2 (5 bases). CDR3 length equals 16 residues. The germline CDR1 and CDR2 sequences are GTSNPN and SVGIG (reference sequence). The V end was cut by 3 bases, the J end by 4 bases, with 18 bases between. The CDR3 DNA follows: TGTGCCTGGAGGGCGGGCAGTCTCGGACTCACCGGGGAGCTGTTTTTT. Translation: CAWRAGSLGLTGELFF.

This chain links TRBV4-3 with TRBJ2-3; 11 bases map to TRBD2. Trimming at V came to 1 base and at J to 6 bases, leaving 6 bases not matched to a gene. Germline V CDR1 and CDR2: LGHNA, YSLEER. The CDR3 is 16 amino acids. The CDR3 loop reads CASSQVLAGEVDTQYF. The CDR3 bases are TGCGCCAGCAGCCAAGTACTAGCGGGGGAGGTGGATACGCAGTATTTT.

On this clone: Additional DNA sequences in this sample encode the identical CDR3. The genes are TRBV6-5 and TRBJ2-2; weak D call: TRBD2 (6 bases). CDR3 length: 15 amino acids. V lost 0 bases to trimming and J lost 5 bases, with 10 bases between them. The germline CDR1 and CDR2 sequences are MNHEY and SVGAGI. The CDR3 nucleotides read TGTGCCAGCAGTTACTCACTTGGGGGGACCGGGGAGCTGTTTTTT. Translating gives CASSYSLGGTGELFF.

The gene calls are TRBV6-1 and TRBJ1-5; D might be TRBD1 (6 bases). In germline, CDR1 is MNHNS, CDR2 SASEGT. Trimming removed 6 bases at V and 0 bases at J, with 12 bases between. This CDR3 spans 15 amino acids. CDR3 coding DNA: TGTGCCAGCAGCTGGACAGCGATTAGCAATCAGCCCCAGCATTTT. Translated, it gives CASSWTAISNQPQHF.

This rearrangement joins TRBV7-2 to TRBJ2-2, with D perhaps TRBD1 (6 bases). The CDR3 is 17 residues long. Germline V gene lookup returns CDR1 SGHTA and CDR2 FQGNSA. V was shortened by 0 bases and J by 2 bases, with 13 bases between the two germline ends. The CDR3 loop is CASSLATGTPNTGELFF. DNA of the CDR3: TGTGCCAGCAGCTTAGCAACCGGGACACCTAACACCGGGGAGCTGTTTTTT.

The CDR3 loop is CASSLEQGSSYEQYF. CDR3 coding DNA: TGTGCCAGCAGCTTGGAACAGGGATCCTCCTACGAGCAGTACTTC. The rearrangement links TRBV5-6 to TRBJ2-7; D might be TRBD1 (6 bases). Germline V lookup: CDR1 SGHDT, CDR2 YYEEEE. The V gene lost 0 bases and the J gene lost 0 bases, with 10 bases spanning the gap. The CDR3 consists of 15 residues.

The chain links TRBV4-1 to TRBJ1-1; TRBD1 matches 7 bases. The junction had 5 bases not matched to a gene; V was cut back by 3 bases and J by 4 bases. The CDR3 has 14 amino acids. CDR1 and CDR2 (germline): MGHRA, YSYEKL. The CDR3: CASSQVTGATEAFF. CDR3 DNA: TGCGCCAGCAGCCAGGTAACAGGGGCCACTGAAGCTTTCTTT.

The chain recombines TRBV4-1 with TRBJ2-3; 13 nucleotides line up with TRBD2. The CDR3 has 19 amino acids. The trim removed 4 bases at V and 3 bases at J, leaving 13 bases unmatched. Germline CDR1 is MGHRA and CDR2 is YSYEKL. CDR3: CASSPRVTSGGAMTDTQYF. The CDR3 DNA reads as TGCGCCAGCAGCCCACGGGTAACTAGCGGGGGGGCCATGACAGATACGCAGTATTTT.

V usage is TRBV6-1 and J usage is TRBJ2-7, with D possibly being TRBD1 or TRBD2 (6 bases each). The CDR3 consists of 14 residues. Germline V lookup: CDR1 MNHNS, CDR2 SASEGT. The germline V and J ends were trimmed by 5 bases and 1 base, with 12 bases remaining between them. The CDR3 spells CASSRTGASYEQYF. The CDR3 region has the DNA TGTGCCAGCAGTCGGACGGGGGCATCCTACGAGCAGTACTTC.

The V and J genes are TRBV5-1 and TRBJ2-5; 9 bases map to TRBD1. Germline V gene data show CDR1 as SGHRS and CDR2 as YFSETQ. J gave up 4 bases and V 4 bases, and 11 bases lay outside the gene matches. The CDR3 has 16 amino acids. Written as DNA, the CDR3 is TGCGCCAGCAGCCGTACTTTACAGGGGGCCCGAGAGACCCAGTACTTC. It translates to CASSRTLQGARETQYF.

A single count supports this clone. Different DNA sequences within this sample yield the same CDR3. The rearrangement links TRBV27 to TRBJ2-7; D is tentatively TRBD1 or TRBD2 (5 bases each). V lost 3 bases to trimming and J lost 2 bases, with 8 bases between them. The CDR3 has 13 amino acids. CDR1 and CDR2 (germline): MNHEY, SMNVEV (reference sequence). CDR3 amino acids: CASSFVGPYEQYF. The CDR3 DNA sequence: TGTGCCAGCAGTTTCGTGGGACCCTACGAGCAGTACTTC.